This T cell receptor (beta chain) was recorded in a study of T cells expressing NK-cell markers. Overall study context: The authors derived TCR beta repertoires from sorted CD3+CD56+NKG2C+, CD3+CD56+NKG2C- and CD3+CD56-NKG2C+ T cells. HCMV serostatus: most of the eight sequenced donors positive, one negative.

Concerning this clonotype: Its specificity is unknown.

Germline V gene lookup returns CDR1 SGHTA and CDR2 FQGNSA. CDR3 size: 14 residues. Generation of TCR beta cDNA was performed by 5'RACE template switching incorporating UMIs. TCRdb reanalyzed the 5' RACE reads and collapses them to one entry per CDR3 protein, without DNA. The sample has hundreds of thousands of distinct CDR3 sequences. The study, taken as a whole, reports: The CD3+CD56-NKG2C+ fraction of a few donors was also led by these clonotypes.

The chain carries TRBV7-2 and TRBJ2-7. The TCR originated in a woman between 18 and 69 years old in good health. The sequencing input was blood T cells: a sorted CD56 or NKG2C T cell subset, CD4+ or CD8+ T cells, or bulk PBMC T cells (not recorded which). This CDR3 is CASSPRTRPYEQYF. Full variable domain (remainder filled in from reference TRBV7-2 and TRBJ2-7): GAGVSQSPSNKVTEKGKDVELRCDPISGHTALYWYRQSLGQGLEFLIYFQGNSAPDKSGLPSDRFSAERTGGSVSTLTIQRTQQEDSAVYLCASSPRTRPYEQYFGPGTRLTVT.